This T cell receptor beta chain was identified during a study of PD-1 blockade in classical Hodgkin lymphoma. Study-wide background: The study gave patients nivolumab 3 mg/kg intravenously every 2 weeks. Whole-study results and caveats: Newly diagnosed patients reportedly had lower baseline TCR diversity than healthy donors. Complete responders' diversity at baseline resembled that of newly diagnosed patients. Repertoires differed for reasons still undefined, possibly disease activity or prior therapy.

Libraries were prepared by immunoSEQ multiplex PCR; TCRdb keeps only in-frame clonotypes and omits some of them. The sample has about 40,000 clones, about nine tenths seen once. The CDR3 covers 15 residues. Germline V gene sequence: CDR1 SGHNT, CDR2 YYREEE (reference sequence). V gave up 3 bases and J gave up 9 bases; unmatched junction bases: 9. All patients experienced relapse after autologous stem cell transplantation, and brentuximab vedotin exposure was variable. This clone ranks as medium-sized. What it recognizes is unknown. The sample consisted of peripheral blood mononuclear cells (PBMCs), taken at baseline. This chain connects TRBV5-4 to TRBJ2-1, with 10 bases that match TRBD2. The clonotype originates from a human donor with classical Hodgkin lymphoma. CDR3: CASSSIAGGTSEQFF. The CDR3 bases are TGTGCCAGCAGCTCCATAGCGGGAGGTACCAGTGAGCAGTTCTTC.